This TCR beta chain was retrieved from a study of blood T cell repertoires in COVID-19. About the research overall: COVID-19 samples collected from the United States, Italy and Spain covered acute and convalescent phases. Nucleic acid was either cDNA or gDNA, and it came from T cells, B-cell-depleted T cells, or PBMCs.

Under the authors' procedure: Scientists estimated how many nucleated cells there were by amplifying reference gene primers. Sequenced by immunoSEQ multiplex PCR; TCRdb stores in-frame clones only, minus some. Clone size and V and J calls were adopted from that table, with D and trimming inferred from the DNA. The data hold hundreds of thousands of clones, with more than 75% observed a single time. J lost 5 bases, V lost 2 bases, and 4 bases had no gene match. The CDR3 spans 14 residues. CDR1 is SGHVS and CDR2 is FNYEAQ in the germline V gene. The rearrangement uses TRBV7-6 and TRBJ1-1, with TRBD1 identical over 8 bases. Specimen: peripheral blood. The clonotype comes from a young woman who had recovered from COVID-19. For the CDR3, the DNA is TGTGCCAGCAGCTTAACAGGGGGGCGTACTGAAGCTTTCTTT. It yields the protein CASSLTGGRTEAFF.